Following are 7 T cell receptor beta chains from one sample sequenced in a study of cytotoxic CD8 clonotypes in ibrutinib-treated CLL. The protocol was immunoSEQ multiplex PCR, while the TCRdb copy is restricted to in-frame clones and leaves out a portion. Of under 200,000 clones detected, approximately 80% appear once; the ten largest clones hold roughly 1.9%. Sequenced material: PBMCs, taken after 12 months of ibrutinib treatment. These receptors came from a human donor with chronic lymphocytic leukemia.

The CDR3 coding sequence is TGCGCCAGCAGCCTAGCTTTGGGACTAGCTGTCTACGAGCAGTACTTC. Protein sequence: CASSLALGLAVYEQYF. This chain uses TRBV4-1 with TRBJ2-7; 9 bases are a match to TRBD2. The CDR3 runs to 16 residues. V shed 4 bases, J shed 3 bases, and the junction held 10 bases outside the gene matches. CDR1 and CDR2 (germline): MGHRA, YSYEKL.

This clone has only one observation. The rearrangement uses TRBV5-1 and TRBJ1-1, with TRBD1 matching over 8 bases. CDR3 length: 15 residues. V was clipped by 3 bases and J by 0 bases; unmatched bases: 4. CDR1 and CDR2 (germline): SGHRS, YFSETQ. CDR3 bases: TGCGCCAGCAGCTCGGGACAGGTGATGAACACTGAAGCTTTCTTT. The encoded protein is CASSSGQVMNTEAFF.

This chain joins TRBV4-3 and TRBJ2-7; 9 bases match TRBD2. Germline assignment: CDR1 LGHNA and CDR2 YSLEER. The V and J ends lost 4 bases and 2 bases, in that order; junction bases with no gene match: 12. This CDR3 has 17 amino acids. CDR3: CASSLQRGRTSAYEQYF. The CDR3 coding sequence is TGCGCCAGCAGCCTCCAAAGGGGACGGACTAGCGCCTACGAGCAGTACTTC.

This clone showed up just a few times. The chain is built from TRBV30 and TRBJ1-3; D unclear. Germline V gene data show CDR1 as GTSNPN and CDR2 as SVGIG (reference sequence). The ends were cut back, 0 bases at V and 2 bases at J, with 8 bases in the middle. This CDR3 contains 14 residues. This CDR3 is CAWSVERAGNTIYF. CDR3 DNA sequence: TGTGCCTGGAGTGTCGAGAGGGCTGGAAACACCATATATTTT. Variable domain in full (rest from reference TRBV30 and TRBJ1-3): SQTIHQWPATLVQPVGSPLSLECTVEGTSNPNLYWYRQAAGRGLQLLFYSVGIGQISSEVPQNLSASRPQDRQFILSSKKLLLSDSGFYLCAWSVERAGNTIYFGEGSWLTVV.

J is TRBJ2-5 and V is TRBV28; 14 nucleotides agree with TRBD2. After removal of 6 bases from V and 5 bases from J, the junction contained 5 bases not matched to a gene. Germline values: CDR1 MDHEN, CDR2 SYDVKM. The CDR3 spans 15 residues. The CDR3 spells CASSPRLAGGETQYF. CDR3 nucleotides: TGTGCCAGCAGCCCGCGACTAGCGGGGGGGGAGACCCAGTACTTC.

In regard to this clone: This sequence may be a read error, since a much larger clone differs from it by one base. This CDR3 is also generated by other DNA sequences in the sample. The rearrangement links TRBV6-5 to TRBJ1-1, with 9 bases fitting TRBD1. This CDR3 spans 12 amino acids. Looked up from germline, CDR1 is MNHEY and CDR2 is SVGAGI. The CDR3 coding sequence is TGCGCCAGCAGACGGACAGGGGCTGAAGCTTTCTTT. Protein: CASRRTGAEAFF.

This clone came up many times. The gene calls are TRBV10-3 and TRBJ2-1; D may be TRBD1 (5 bases). CDR1 is ENHRY and CDR2 is SYGVKD in the germline V gene. V shed 5 bases and J shed 5 bases, with 7 bases lying between them. The length of the CDR3 is 12 residues. Here the CDR3 DNA reads TGTGCCATCAGTAAGACAGACAATGAGCAGTTCTTC. Translation: CAISKTDNEQFF.